This T cell receptor (beta chain) was observed in a study of response to subunit inactivated influenza vaccine. Ten or more counts support this clonotype. Its specificity is not known. With 6 bases removed from V and 10 bases from J, the gap between germline ends came to 16 bases. From germline, CDR1 is MNHNS and CDR2 SASEGT. This CDR3 has 13 amino acids. Study results and limitations: Authors suggested that a seasonal influenza vaccination recruits few new T cells each time.

TCRdb called the RT-PCR reads again in MiXCR, with one record for every CDR3 protein. The sample shows hundreds of thousands of distinct CDR3 sequences, roughly 13% of them seen only once. This material consisted of PBMCs from blood, taken roughly 47 days after vaccination. This sequence was found in a man between 50 and 59 years old who received an inactivated influenza vaccine. The genes are TRBV6-1 and TRBJ2-1; D is perhaps TRBD2 (5 bases). The CDR3 region is CASSNTWTHEQFF. CDR3 nucleotides: TGTGCCAGCAGCAACACCTGGACTCACGAGCAGTTCTTC.